The present T cell receptor (beta chain) was sequenced within a study of blood T cell repertoires in COVID-19. At the level of the study: Sources were T cells, B-cell-depleted T cells, or PBMCs; the material itself was cDNA or gDNA.

Study processing details: Reference gene primer amplification gave estimated nucleated cell counts. Sequencing was performed with immunoSEQ multiplex PCR; in TCRdb, only in-frame clones are kept and a portion is missing. That table is the source of V, J and clone size, and D and trimming were worked out from the DNA. The table lists under 300,000 clones, 65% to 90% of them singletons. In germline, CDR1 is SGHDT, CDR2 YYEEEE. The CDR3 length is 13 residues. Unmatched junction bases numbered 1, after V lost 3 bases and J lost 4 bases. Sequenced sample: peripheral blood. The TCR was taken from a human donor in a cohort sampled during active COVID-19. The chain couples TRBV5-6 to TRBJ1-1; 9 bases match TRBD1. CDR3 amino acids: CASSWTGATEAFF. In DNA form, the CDR3 reads TGTGCCAGCAGCTGGACAGGGGCCACTGAAGCTTTCTTT.